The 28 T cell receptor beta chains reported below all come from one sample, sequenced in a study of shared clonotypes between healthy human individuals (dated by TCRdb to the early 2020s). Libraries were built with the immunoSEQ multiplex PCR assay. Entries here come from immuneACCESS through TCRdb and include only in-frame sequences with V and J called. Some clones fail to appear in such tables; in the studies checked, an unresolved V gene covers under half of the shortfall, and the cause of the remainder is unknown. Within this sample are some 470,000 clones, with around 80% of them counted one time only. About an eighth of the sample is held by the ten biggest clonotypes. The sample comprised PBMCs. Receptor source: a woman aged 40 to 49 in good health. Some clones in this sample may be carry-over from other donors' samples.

CDR3 in amino acids: CASSSGLGKGAFF. CDR3 sequence (DNA): TGTGCCAGCAGCTCTGGCCTAGGAAAGGGAGCTTTCTTT. The chain uses TRBV11-2 and TRBJ1-1; no reliable D call. This CDR3 is built from 13 residues. Per germline, CDR1 SGHAT and CDR2 FQNNGV. V was trimmed by 4 bases and J by 10 bases, leaving 16 bases between them.

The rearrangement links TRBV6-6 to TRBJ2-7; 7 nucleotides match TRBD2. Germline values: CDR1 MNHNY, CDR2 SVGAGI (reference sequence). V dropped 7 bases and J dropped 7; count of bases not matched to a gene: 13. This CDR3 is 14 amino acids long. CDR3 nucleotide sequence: TGTGCCAGCACCACGGGAGCGGGAAGGAAGGAGCAGTACTTC. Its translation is CASTTGAGRKEQYF.

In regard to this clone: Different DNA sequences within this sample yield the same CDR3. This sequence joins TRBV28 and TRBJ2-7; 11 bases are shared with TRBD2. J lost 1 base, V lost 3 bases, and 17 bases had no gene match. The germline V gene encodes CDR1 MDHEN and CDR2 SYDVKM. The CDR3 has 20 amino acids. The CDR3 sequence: CASSFQTSGRAVRSSYEQYF. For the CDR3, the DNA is TGTGCCAGCAGTTTTCAAACTAGCGGGAGAGCCGTTAGGAGTTCCTACGAGCAGTACTTC.

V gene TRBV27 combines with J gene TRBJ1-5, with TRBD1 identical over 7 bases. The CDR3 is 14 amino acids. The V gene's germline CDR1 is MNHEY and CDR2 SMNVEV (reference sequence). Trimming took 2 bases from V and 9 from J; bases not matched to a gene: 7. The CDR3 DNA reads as TGTGCCAGCAGTTTAGAAAGACAGGGTGGGCCCCAGCATTTT. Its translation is CASSLERQGGPQHF.

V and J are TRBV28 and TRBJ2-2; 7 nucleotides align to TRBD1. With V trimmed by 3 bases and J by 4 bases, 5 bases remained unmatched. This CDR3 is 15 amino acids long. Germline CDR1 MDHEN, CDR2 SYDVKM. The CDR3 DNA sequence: TGTGCCAGCAGTTTCCCCGACAGGGTCACCGGGGAGCTGTTTTTT. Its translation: CASSFPDRVTGELFF.

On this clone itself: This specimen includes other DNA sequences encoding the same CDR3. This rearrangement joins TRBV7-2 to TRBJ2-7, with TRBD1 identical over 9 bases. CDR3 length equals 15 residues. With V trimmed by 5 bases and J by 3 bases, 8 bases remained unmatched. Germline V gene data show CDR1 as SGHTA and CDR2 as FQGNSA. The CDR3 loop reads CASSLGTGSFYEQYF. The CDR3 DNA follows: TGTGCCAGCAGCCTAGGGACAGGGTCGTTCTACGAGCAGTACTTC.

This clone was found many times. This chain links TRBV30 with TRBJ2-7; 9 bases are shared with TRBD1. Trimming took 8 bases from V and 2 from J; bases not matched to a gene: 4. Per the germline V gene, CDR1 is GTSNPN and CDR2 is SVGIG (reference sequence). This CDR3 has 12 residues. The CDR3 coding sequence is TGTGCCCTGGACAGGGGTCCCTACGAGCAGTACTTC. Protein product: CALDRGPYEQYF.

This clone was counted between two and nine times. Here the CDR3 DNA reads TGTGCCTGGGGGCCTTGGGGGGAGACCCAGTACTTC. This translates into CAWGPWGETQYF. V gene TRBV30 combines with J gene TRBJ2-5; D may correspond to TRBD1 or TRBD2 (5 bases each). The CDR3 loop spans 12 amino acids. CDR1 is GTSNPN, CDR2 SVGIG, per germline (reference sequence). With 5 bases removed from V and 5 bases from J, the gap between germline ends came to 12 bases.

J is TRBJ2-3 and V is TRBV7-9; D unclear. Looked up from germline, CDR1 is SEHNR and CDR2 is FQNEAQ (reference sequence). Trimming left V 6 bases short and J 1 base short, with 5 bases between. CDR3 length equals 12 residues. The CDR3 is CASREGTDTQYF. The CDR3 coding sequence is TGTGCCAGCAGAGAGGGCACAGATACGCAGTATTTT.

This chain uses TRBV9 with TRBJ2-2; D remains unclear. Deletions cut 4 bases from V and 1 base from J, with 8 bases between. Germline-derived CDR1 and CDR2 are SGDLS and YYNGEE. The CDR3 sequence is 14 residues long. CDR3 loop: CASSWMENTGELFF. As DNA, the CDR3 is TGTGCCAGCAGCTGGATGGAGAACACCGGGGAGCTGTTTTTT. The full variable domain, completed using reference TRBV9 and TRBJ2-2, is DSGVTQTPKHLITATGQRVTLRCSPRSGDLSVYWYQQSLDQGLQFLIQYYNGEERAKGNILERFSAQQFPDLHSELNLSSLELGDSALYFCASSWMENTGELFFGEGSRLTVL.

In nucleotides, the CDR3 is TGTGCCAGCAGCGCATCGACTAGCATGGCAGATACGCAGTATTTT. As protein: CASSASTSMADTQYF. This chain joins TRBV9 and TRBJ2-3; 7 bases map to TRBD2. Trimming at V came to 3 bases and at J to 4 bases, leaving 8 bases not matched to a gene. The CDR3 runs to 15 residues. Germline V gene sequence: CDR1 SGDLS, CDR2 YYNGEE.

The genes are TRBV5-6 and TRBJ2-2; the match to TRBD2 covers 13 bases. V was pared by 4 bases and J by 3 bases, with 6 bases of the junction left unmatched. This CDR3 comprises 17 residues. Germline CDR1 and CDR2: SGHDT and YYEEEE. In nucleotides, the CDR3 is TGTGCCAGCAGCCGGACTAGCGGGAGTGCGTACACCGGGGAGCTGTTTTTT. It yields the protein CASSRTSGSAYTGELFF.

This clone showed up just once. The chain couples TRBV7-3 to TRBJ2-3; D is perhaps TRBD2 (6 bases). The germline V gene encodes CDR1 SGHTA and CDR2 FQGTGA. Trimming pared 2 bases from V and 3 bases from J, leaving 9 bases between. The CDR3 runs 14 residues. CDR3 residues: CASSLGGPTDTQYF. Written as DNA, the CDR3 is TGTGCCAGCAGCTTAGGAGGGCCAACAGATACGCAGTATTTT.

CDR3 protein: CASSGIQETQYF. Here the CDR3 DNA reads TGTGCCAGCAGCGGGATCCAAGAGACCCAGTACTTC. This chain connects TRBV9 to TRBJ2-5; D call uncertain. Germline-derived CDR1 and CDR2 are SGDLS and YYNGEE. V was clipped by 3 bases and J by 1 base, with 4 bases between them. The CDR3 is 12 amino acids.

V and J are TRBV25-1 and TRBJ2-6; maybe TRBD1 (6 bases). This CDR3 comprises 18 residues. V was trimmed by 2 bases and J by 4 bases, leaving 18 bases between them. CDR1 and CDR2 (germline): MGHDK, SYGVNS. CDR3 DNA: TGTGCCAGCAGTGAACCCCAGGGGAGAGGGAACGGGGCCAACGTCCTGACTTTC. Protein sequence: CASSEPQGRGNGANVLTF.

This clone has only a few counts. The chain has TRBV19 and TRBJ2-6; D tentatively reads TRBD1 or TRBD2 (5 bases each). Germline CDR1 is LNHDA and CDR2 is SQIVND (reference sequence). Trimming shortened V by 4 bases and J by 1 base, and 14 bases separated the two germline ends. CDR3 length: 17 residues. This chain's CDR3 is CASSSLHGGSGANVLTF. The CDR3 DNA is TGTGCCAGTAGTAGTTTGCATGGGGGATCTGGGGCCAACGTCCTGACTTTC.

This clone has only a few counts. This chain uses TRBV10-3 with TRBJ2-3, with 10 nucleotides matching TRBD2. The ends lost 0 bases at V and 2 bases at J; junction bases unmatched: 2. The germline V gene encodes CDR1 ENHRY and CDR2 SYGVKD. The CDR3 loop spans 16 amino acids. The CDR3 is CAISESGTSVTDTQYF. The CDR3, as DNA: TGTGCCATCAGTGAGTCGGGGACTAGCGTCACAGATACGCAGTATTTT.

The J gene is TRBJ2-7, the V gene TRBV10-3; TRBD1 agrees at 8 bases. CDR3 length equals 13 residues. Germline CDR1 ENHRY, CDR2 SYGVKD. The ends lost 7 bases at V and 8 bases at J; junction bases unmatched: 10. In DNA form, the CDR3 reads TGTGCCATCAACCCGGGACAGGCGGTAAAGCAGTACTTC. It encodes CAINPGQAVKQYF.

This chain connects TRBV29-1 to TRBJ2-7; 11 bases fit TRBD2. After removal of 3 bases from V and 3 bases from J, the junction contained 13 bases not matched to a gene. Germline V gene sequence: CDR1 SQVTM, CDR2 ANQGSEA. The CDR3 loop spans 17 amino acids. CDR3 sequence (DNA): TGCAGCGTTGAGAGGGAGCTAGCGGGAGGTAGAAACTACGAGCAGTACTTC. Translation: CSVERELAGGRNYEQYF.

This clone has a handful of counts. The DNA of the CDR3 is TGTGCCAGCAGCCAACCGGGACAGTTTCTGTTTTTT. Protein sequence: CASSQPGQFLFF. This chain joins TRBV7-2 and TRBJ1-4; TRBD1 matches at 7 bases. V trimming: 5 bases; J trimming: 14 bases; junction bases outside the gene matches: 8. Germline V gene lookup returns CDR1 SGHTA and CDR2 FQGNSA. The CDR3 sequence is 12 residues long.

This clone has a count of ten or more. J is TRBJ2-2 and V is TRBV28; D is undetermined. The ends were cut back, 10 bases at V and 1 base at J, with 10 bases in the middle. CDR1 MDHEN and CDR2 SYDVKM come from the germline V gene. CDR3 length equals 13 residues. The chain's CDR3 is CATGRRNTGELFF. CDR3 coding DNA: TGTGCCACCGGACGGAGGAACACCGGGGAGCTGTTTTTT.

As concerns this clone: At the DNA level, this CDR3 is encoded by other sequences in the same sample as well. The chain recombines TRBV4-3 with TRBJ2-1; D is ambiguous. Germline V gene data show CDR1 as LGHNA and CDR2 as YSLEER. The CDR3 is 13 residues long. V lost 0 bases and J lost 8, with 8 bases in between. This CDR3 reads CASSQDLRDEQFF. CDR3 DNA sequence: TGCGCCAGCAGCCAAGACCTCCGGGATGAGCAGTTCTTC.

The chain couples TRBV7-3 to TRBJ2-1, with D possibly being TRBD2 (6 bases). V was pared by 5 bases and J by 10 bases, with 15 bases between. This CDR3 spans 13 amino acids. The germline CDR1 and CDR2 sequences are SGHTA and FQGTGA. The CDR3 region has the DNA TGTGCCAGCAGCACGCCCGCGGGAAACGAGCAGTTCTTC. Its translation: CASSTPAGNEQFF.

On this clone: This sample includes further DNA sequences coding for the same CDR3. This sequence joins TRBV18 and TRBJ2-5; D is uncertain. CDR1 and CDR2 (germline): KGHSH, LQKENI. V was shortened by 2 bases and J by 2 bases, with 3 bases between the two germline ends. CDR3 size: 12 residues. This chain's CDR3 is CASSPNQETQYF. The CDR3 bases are TGTGCCAGCTCACCAAATCAAGAGACCCAGTACTTC.

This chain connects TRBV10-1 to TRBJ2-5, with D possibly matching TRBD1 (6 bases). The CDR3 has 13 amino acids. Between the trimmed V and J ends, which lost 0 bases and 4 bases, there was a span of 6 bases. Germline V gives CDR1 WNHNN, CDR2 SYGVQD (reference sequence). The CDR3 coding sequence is TGCGCCAGCAGTGAGTCGACAGGAGAGACCCAGTACTTC. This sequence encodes CASSESTGETQYF.

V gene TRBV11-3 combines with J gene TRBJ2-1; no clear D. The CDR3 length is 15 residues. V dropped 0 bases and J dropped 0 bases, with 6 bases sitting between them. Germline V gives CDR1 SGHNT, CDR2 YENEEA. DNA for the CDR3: TGTGCCAGCAGCTTAGATCGTCGCTCCTACAATGAGCAGTTCTTC. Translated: CASSLDRRSYNEQFF.

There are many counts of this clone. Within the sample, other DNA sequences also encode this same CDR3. CDR3 amino acids: CASSPTGGYRSSNQPQHF. The CDR3 nucleotides are TGTGCCAGCAGTCCTACAGGGGGCTACAGGTCGAGCAATCAGCCCCAGCATTTT. The chain recombines TRBV28 with TRBJ1-5, with 9 bases lining up with TRBD1. The junction had 12 bases not matched to a gene; V was cut back by 5 bases and J by 1 base. Germline V gives CDR1 MDHEN, CDR2 SYDVKM. This CDR3 has 18 residues.

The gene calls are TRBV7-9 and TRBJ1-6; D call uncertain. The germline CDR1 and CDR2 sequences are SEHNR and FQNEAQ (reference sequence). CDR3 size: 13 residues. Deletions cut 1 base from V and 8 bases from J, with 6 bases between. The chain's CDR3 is CASSLGGDSPLHF. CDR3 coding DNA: TGTGCCAGCAGCTTAGGCGGGGATTCACCCCTCCACTTT.